This is a list of T cell receptor beta chains from one sample in a study of preoperative IRX-2 immunotherapy in early breast cancer. TCRdb keeps only in-frame clones here, not all; method: immunoSEQ multiplex PCR. The sample holds more than 50,000 clones, less than 95% seen once. The material was obtained from a patient treated with IRX-2 immunotherapy. The receptors originated from a human donor with breast cancer. CDR3s include the opening cysteine and the closing phenylalanine or tryptophan. A D gene is named only where the DNA matches it firmly. Part of the rows lack a size; the others show once, few, many or a class for expanded clones.

j_gene,v_gene,abundance,d_gene,CDR3nt,CDR3aa
TRBJ2-5,TRBV7-9,NA,NA,TGTGCCAGCAGCTTAGGGTCGGGGGCCCAAGAGACCCAGTACTTC,CASSLGSGAQETQYF
TRBJ2-7,TRBV18,few,NA,TGTGCCAGCTCAATCCCCGGGGCAGTCTCCTCCTACGAGCAGTACTTC,CASSIPGAVSSYEQYF
TRBJ2-7,TRBV7-2,NA,NA,TGTGCCAGCAGCCAAAAGAGGAGCGGAGGCGAGCAGTACTTC,CASSQKRSGGEQYF
TRBJ1-1,TRBV5-1,NA,TRBD1,TGCGCCAGCAGCTTGGACAGGGGAGACACTGAAGCTTTCTTT,CASSLDRGDTEAFF
TRBJ2-7,TRBV19,NA,NA,TGTGCCAGTAGTGAGGTGGGGCGCGACGAGCAGTACTTC,CASSEVGRDEQYF
TRBJ1-2,TRBV21-1,NA,NA,TGTGCCAGCAGCGTCCCAGGCCCGGGACGCCGCTATGGCTACACCTTC,CASSVPGPGRRYGYTF
TRBJ1-5,TRBV28,NA,TRBD1,TGTGCCAGCAGTAGCGCCCTCTTCTCCGGACAGGGTAGCAATCAGCCCCAGCATTTT,CASSSALFSGQGSNQPQHF
TRBJ2-7,TRBV7-9,once,TRBD2,TGTGCCAGCAGCCTTTCCGGGACTAGCGGCTACGAGCAGTACTTC,CASSLSGTSGYEQYF
TRBJ1-4,TRBV14,NA,NA,TGTGCCAGCAGCCACATTCGAAGCGGGTTAGGAAAACTGTTTTTT,CASSHIRSGLGKLFF
TRBJ1-4,TRBV28,NA,TRBD1,TGTGCCAGCAGTTTACCACCGGGACAGGGTGATGAAAAACTGTTTTTT,CASSLPPGQGDEKLFF
TRBJ2-1,TRBV4-3,NA,TRBD2,TGCGCCAGCAGCCAAGACCCGGGACTACCACCAATCTACAATGAGCAGTTCTTC,CASSQDPGLPPIYNEQFF
TRBJ2-5,TRBV7-8,NA,NA,TGTGCCAGCAGCGAGGGAGCCCCGAGGGAGACCCAGTACTTC,CASSEGAPRETQYF
TRBJ2-3,TRBV29-1,NA,TRBD2,TGCAGCGTTGTTGCGGGAGACCCAGATACGCAGTATTTT,CSVVAGDPDTQYF
TRBJ2-1,TRBV6-5,NA,NA,TGTGCCAGCAGCTTCAGTCCGAGGTCCTACAATGAGCAGTTCTTC,CASSFSPRSYNEQFF
TRBJ2-3,TRBV11-3,once,NA,TGTGCCAGCAGCCCATCACGGGGCACAGATACGCAGTATTTT,CASSPSRGTDTQYF
TRBJ2-7,TRBV28,NA,NA,TGTGCCAGCAGCTCCCCCTCTTATTTCCACGAGCAGTACTTC,CASSSPSYFHEQYF
TRBJ2-7,TRBV5-1,NA,TRBD2,TGCGCCAGCAGCTGGTCCCCCTCTAGCGGGTCCTACGAGCAGTACTTC,CASSWSPSSGSYEQYF
TRBJ1-1,TRBV11-2,NA,NA,TGTGCCAGCAGCTTACCCAGGGCGAAAGCTTTCTTT,CASSLPRAKAFF
TRBJ1-2,TRBV28,NA,TRBD1,TGTGCCAGCAGCTATATGGCCGGGACAGGGGCTTATGGCTACACCTTC,CASSYMAGTGAYGYTF
TRBJ2-2,TRBV29-1,NA,NA,TGCAGCGTATCTAGGGGGGTTAACACCGGGGAGCTGTTTTTT,CSVSRGVNTGELFF
TRBJ2-7,TRBV19,few,TRBD1,TGTGCCAGTAGTATAGAAGTCAGGGGGCACGACGAGCAGTACTTC,CASSIEVRGHDEQYF
TRBJ1-4,TRBV7-9,NA,NA,TGTGCCAGCAGCCGAGGTACAACTAATGAAAAACTGTTTTTT,CASSRGTTNEKLFF
TRBJ2-1,TRBV7-3,NA,NA,TGTGCCAGCAGCCCCGGGCCTTACAATGAGCAGTTCTTC,CASSPGPYNEQFF
TRBJ2-3,TRBV11-2,NA,TRBD2,TGTGCCAGCAGCTCCCCAAAGGGACTAGCTATGAGCTCAACGCAGTATTTT,CASSSPKGLAMSSTQYF
TRBJ1-4,TRBV4-2,once,NA,TGTGCCAGCAGCCAAGGAGCTCAAGCAACTAATGAAAAACTGTTTTTT,CASSQGAQATNEKLFF
TRBJ1-4,TRBV5-5,once,NA,TGTGCCAGCAGCTTGTTATATGAAAAACTGTTTTTT,CASSLLYEKLFF
TRBJ1-6,TRBV6-1,NA,NA,TGTGCCAGCAGTGAAGAGGTTAGCGGGTATAATTCACCCCTCCACTTT,CASSEEVSGYNSPLHF
TRBJ1-6,TRBV7-9,NA,NA,TGTGCCAGCCACAGGAGCAACTCACCCCTCCACTTT,CASHRSNSPLHF
TRBJ2-7,TRBV28,NA,TRBD2,TGTGCCAGTCGGCGGGCGGGAGATGGGTCCGAGCAGTACTTC,CASRRAGDGSEQYF